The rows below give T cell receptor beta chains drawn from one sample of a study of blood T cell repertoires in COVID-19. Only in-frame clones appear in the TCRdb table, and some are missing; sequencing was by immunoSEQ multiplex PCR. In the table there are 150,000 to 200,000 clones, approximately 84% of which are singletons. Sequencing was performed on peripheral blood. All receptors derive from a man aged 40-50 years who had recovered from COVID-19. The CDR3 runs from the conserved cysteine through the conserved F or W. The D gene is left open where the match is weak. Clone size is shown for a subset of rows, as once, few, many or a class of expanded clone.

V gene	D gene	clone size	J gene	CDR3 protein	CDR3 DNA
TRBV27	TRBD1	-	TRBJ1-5	CASQTGQGNQPQHF	TGTGCCAGCCAGACGGGACAGGGAAATCAGCCCCAGCATTTT
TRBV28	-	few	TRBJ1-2	CASTPPGSLSHYGYTF	TGTGCCAGCACCCCCCCAGGGTCTCTTTCTCACTATGGCTACACCTTC
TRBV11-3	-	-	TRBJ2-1	CASSLRGPAGTSYNEQFF	TGTGCCAGCAGCCTTAGAGGCCCTGCCGGGACATCCTACAATGAGCAGTTCTTC
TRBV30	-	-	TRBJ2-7	CAWSVQYYEQYF	TGTGCCTGGAGTGTACAATACTACGAGCAGTACTTC
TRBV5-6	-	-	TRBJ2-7	CASSPAGSPYEQYF	TGTGCCAGCAGCCCAGCCGGGTCACCCTACGAGCAGTACTTC
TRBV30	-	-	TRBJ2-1	CAWSRRVDNEQFF	TGTGCCTGGAGTAGGAGAGTAGACAATGAGCAGTTCTTC
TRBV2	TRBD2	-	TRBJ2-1	CASSPLGTSGYNEQFF	TGTGCCAGCAGCCCCCTGGGGACTAGCGGCTACAATGAGCAGTTCTTC
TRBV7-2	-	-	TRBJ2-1	CASSLDMTGTEQFF	TGTGCCAGCAGCTTAGATATGACAGGCACGGAACAGTTCTTC
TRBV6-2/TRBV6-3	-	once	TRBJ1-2	CASSYLSNTPEGDGYTF	TGTGCCAGCAGTTACCTCTCCAATACGCCAGAGGGGGATGGCTACACCTTC
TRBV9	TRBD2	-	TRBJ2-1	CASSVSGTSVNEQFF	TGTGCCAGCAGCGTAAGTGGGACTAGTGTTAATGAGCAGTTCTTC
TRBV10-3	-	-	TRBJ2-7	CAITNRAMSYEQYF	TGTGCCATCACCAACAGGGCTATGTCCTACGAGCAGTACTTC
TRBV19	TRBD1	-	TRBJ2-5	CASSDRGLQETQYF	TGTGCCAGTTCGGACAGGGGGCTCCAAGAGACCCAGTACTTC
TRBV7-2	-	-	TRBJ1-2	CASSLEQHYGYTF	TGTGCCAGCAGCTTGGAGCAGCACTATGGCTACACCTTC
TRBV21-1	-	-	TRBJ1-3	CASSKGAGKSSGNTIYF	TGTGCCAGCAGCAAAGGGGCGGGGAAGAGCTCTGGAAACACCATATATTTT
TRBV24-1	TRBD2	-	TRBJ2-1	CATSPRGVGEQFF	TGTGCCACCAGTCCCCGGGGGGTCGGTGAGCAGTTCTTC
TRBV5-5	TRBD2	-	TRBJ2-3	CASSPRGAGDTQYF	TGTGCCAGCAGCCCGCGGGGGGCAGGGGATACGCAGTATTTT
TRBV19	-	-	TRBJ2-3	CASSIAGSTDTQYF	TGTGCCAGTAGTATCGCGGGGAGCACAGATACGCAGTATTTT
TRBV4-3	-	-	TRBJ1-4	CASSASGKLFF	TGCGCCAGCAGCGCCAGCGGAAAACTGTTTTTT
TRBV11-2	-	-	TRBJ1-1	CASSIDTNTEAFF	TGTGCCAGCAGCATTGACACCAACACTGAAGCTTTCTTT
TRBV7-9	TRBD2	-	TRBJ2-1	CASSYSGRAYNEQFF	TGTGCCAGCAGCTATAGCGGGAGGGCATACAATGAGCAGTTCTTC
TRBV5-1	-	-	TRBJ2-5	CASSRVGARETQYF	TGCGCCAGCAGCCGGGTGGGGGCAAGGGAGACCCAGTACTTC
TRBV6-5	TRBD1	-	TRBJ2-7	CASSSTGTAYEQYF	TGTGCCAGCAGTTCCACGGGGACAGCTTACGAGCAGTACTTC
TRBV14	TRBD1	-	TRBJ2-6	CASSRTGASGANVLTF	TGTGCCAGCAGCAGAACAGGGGCCTCTGGGGCCAACGTCCTGACTTTC
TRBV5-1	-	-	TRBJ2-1	CASSLVVTSDEQFF	TGCGCCAGCAGCTTGGTTGTGACTAGTGATGAGCAGTTCTTC
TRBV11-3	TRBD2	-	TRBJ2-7	CASSLEPSGLAGASYEQYF	TGTGCCAGCAGCTTAGAACCCTCGGGACTAGCGGGGGCCTCTTACGAGCAGTACTTC
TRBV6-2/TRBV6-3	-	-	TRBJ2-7	CASSYSAYEQYF	TGTGCCAGCAGTTATTCGGCCTACGAGCAGTACTTC
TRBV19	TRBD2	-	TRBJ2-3	CASTRQAGGITDTQYF	TGTGCCAGCACCCGTCAAGCGGGAGGGATCACAGATACGCAGTATTTT
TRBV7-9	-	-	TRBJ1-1	CASSLARDLNTEAFF	TGTGCCAGCAGCTTAGCGCGGGACTTGAACACTGAAGCTTTCTTT
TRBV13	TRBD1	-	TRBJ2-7	CASSYRQGKGSEQYF	TGTGCCAGCAGCTACCGACAGGGAAAGGGGAGCGAGCAGTACTTC
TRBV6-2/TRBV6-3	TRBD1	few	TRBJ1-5	CASSPVPGQGQPQHF	TGTGCCAGCAGCCCAGTCCCGGGACAGGGTCAGCCCCAGCATTTT
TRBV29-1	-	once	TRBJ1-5	CSVERGYQPQHF	TGCAGCGTTGAAAGGGGGTATCAGCCCCAGCATTTT